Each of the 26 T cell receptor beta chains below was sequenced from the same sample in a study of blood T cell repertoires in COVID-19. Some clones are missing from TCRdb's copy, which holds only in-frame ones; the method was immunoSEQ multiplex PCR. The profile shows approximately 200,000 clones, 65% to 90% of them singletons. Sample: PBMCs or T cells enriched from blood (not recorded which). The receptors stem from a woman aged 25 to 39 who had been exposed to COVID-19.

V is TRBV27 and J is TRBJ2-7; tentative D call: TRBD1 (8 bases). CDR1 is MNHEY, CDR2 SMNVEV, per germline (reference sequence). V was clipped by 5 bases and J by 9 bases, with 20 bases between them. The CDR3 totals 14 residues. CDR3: CASSTSRTGRVQYF. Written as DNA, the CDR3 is TGTGCCAGCAGTACCTCACGGACAGGGAGGGTGCAGTACTTC.

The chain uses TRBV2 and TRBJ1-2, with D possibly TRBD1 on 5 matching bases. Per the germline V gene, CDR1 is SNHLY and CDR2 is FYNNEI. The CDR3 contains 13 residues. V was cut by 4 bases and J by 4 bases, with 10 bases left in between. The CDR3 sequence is CASSAQGFYGYTF. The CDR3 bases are TGTGCCAGCAGTGCCCAGGGTTTCTATGGCTACACCTTC.

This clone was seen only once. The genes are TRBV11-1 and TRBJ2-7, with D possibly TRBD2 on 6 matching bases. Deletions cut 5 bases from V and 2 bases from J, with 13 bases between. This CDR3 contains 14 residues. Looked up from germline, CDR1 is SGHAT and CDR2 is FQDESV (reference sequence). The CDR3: CASSLGGVPYEQYF. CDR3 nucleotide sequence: TGTGCCAGCAGCCTGGGGGGAGTGCCCTACGAGCAGTACTTC.

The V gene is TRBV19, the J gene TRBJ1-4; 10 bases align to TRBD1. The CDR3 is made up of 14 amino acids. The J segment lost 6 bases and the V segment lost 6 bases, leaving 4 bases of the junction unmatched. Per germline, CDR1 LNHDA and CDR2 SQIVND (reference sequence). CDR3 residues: CASSPGTGDEKLFF. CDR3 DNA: TGTGCCAGTAGCCCCGGGACAGGGGATGAAAAACTGTTTTTT.

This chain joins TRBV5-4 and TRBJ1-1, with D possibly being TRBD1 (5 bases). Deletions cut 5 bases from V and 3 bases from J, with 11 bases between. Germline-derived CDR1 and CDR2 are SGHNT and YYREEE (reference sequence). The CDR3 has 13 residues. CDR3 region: CASSVWGDTEAFF. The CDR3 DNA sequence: TGTGCCAGCAGTGTGTGGGGGGACACTGAAGCTTTCTTT.

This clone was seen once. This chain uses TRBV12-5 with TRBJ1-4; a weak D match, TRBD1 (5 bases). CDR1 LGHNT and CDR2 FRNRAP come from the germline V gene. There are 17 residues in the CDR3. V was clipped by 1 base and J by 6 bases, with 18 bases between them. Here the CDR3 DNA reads TGTGCTAGTGGTTTGGCTCTGGGCGGGGGGGTGGATGAAAAACTGTTTTTT. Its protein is CASGLALGGGVDEKLFF.

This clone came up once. CDR3 loop: CASSMVRGPPDTQYF. Here the CDR3 DNA reads TGTGCCAGTAGTATGGTCAGGGGGCCCCCGGATACGCAGTATTTT. The chain employs TRBV19 and TRBJ2-3; 8 nucleotides align to TRBD1. V dropped 3 bases and J dropped 6; count of bases not matched to a gene: 8. CDR3 size: 15 residues. Germline lookup yields CDR1 LNHDA and CDR2 SQIVND (reference sequence).

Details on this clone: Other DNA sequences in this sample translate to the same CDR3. The DNA of the CDR3 is TGCGCCAGCAGCGAGGGGACAGTCTATGGCTACACCTTC. The encoded protein is CASSEGTVYGYTF. J is TRBJ1-2 and V is TRBV5-1, with 7 bases matching TRBD1. The CDR3 extends over 13 amino acids. Germline V lookup: CDR1 SGHRS, CDR2 YFSETQ. V lost 4 bases to trimming and J lost 4 bases; unmatched junction nucleotides: 4. Drawing the rest from reference TRBV5-1 and TRBJ1-2, the complete variable domain is KAGVTQTPRYLIKTRGQQVTLSCSPISGHRSVSWYQQTPGQGLQFLFEYFSETQRNKGNFPGRFSGRQFSNSRSEMNVSTLELGDSALYLCASSEGTVYGYTFGSGTRLTVV.

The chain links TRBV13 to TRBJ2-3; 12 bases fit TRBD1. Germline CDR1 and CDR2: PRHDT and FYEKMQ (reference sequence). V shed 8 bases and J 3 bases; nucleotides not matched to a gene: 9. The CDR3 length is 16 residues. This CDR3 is CASRRWDRGRTDTQYF. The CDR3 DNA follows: TGTGCCAGCCGACGATGGGACAGGGGGCGGACAGATACGCAGTATTTT.

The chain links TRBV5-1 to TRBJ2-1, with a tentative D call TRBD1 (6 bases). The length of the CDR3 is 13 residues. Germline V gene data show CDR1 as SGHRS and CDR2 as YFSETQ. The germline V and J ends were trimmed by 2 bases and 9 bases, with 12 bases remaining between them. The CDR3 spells CASSFRGEFEQFF. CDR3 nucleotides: TGCGCCAGCAGCTTCAGGGGCGAATTTGAGCAGTTCTTC.

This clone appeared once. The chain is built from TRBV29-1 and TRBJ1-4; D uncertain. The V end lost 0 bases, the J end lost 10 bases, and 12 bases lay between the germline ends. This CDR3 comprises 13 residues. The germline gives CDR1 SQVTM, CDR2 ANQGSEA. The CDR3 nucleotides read TGCAGCGTTGAAGAAGGGCCACTAGGAAAACTGTTTTTT. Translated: CSVEEGPLGKLFF. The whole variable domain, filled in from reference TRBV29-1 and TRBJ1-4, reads SAVISQKPSRDICQRGTSLTIQCQVDSQVTMMFWYRQQPGQSLTLIATANQGSEATYESGFVIDKFPISRPNLTFSTLTVSNMSPEDSSIYLCSVEEGPLGKLFFGSGTQLSVL.

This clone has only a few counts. CDR3 sequence reads: CATSRAPGAGSDGYTF. The CDR3 bases are TGTGCCACCAGCAGAGCCCCAGGGGCAGGGTCGGATGGCTACACCTTC. The chain links TRBV15 to TRBJ1-2, with D maybe TRBD1 (6 bases). Germline assignment: CDR1 LNHNV and CDR2 YYDKDF (reference sequence). V was pared by 1 base and J by 6 bases, with 18 bases between. The CDR3 extends over 16 amino acids.

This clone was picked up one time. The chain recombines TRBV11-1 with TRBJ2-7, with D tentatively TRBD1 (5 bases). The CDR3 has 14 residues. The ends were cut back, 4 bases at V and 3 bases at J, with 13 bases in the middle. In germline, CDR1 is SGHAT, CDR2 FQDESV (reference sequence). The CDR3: CASSSDKNLYEQYF. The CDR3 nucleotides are TGTGCCAGCAGCTCGGACAAGAACCTCTACGAGCAGTACTTC.

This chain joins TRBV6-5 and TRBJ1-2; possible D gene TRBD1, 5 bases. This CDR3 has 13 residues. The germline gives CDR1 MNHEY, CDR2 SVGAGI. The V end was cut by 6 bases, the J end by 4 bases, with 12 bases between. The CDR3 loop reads CASRRDSFYGYTF. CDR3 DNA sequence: TGTGCCAGCAGAAGGGACTCCTTCTATGGCTACACCTTC.

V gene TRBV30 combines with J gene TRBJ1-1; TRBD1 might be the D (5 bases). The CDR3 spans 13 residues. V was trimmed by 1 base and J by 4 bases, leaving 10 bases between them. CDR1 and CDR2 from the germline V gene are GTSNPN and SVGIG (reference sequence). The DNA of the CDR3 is TGTGCCTGGAGTGAGGGGTCGAGCACTGAAGCTTTCTTT. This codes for CAWSEGSSTEAFF. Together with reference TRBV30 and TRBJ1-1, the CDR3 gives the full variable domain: SQTIHQWPATLVQPVGSPLSLECTVEGTSNPNLYWYRQAAGRGLQLLFYSVGIGQISSEVPQNLSASRPQDRQFILSSKKLLLSDSGFYLCAWSEGSSTEAFFGQGTRLTVV.

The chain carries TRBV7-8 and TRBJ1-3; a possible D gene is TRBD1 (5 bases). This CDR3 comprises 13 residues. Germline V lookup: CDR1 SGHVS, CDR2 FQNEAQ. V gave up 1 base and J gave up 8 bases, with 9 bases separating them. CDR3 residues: CASSLETGDTIYF. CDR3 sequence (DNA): TGTGCCAGCAGCTTAGAAACGGGGGACACCATATATTTT. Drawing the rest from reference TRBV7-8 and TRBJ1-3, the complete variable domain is GAGVSQSPRYKVAKRGQDVALRCDPISGHVSLFWYQQALGQGPEFLTYFQNEAQLDKSGLPSDRFFAERPEGSVSTLKIQRTQQEDSAVYLCASSLETGDTIYFGEGSWLTVV.

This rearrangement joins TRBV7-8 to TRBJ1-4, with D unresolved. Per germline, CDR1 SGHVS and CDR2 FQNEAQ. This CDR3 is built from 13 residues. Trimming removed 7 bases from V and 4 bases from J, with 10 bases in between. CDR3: CASTPRDNEKLFF. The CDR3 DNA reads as TGTGCCAGCACCCCGAGGGATAATGAAAAACTGTTTTTT.

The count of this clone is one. The CDR3 DNA reads TGCGCCAGCAGTGAGGGGGACAGCGAGCAGTACTTC. It translates to CASSEGDSEQYF. V is TRBV10-2 and J is TRBJ2-7; TRBD1 matches at 7 bases. The CDR3 loop spans 12 amino acids. With 2 bases clipped from V and 6 bases from J, the junction kept 1 base outside the gene matches. Germline loops: CDR1 WSHSY, CDR2 SAAADI.

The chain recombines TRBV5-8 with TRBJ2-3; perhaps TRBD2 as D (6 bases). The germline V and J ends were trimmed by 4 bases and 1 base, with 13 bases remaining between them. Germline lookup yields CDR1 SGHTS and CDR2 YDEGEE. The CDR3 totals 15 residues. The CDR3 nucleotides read TGTGCCAGCAGCCGCACTAGCTCCCGCACAGATACGCAGTATTTT. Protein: CASSRTSSRTDTQYF.

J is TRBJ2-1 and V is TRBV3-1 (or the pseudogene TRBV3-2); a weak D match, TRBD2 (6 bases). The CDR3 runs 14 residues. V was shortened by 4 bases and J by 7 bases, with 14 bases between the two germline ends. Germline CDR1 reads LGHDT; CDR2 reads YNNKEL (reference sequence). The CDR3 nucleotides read TGTGCCAGCAGCCCTACGGGACTCCAGAATGAGCAGTTCTTC. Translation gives CASSPTGLQNEQFF.

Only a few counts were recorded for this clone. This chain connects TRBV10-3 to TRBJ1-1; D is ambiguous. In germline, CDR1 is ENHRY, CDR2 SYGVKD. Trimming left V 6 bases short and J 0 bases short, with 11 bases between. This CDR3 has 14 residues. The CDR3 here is CAISRQEMNTEAFF. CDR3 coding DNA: TGTGCCATCAGCCGACAAGAAATGAACACTGAAGCTTTCTTT.

For the CDR3, the DNA is TGTGCCAGTAGTATGAGGGGCCGACAGGGCAGAGAGACCCAGTACTTC. Protein sequence: CASSMRGRQGRETQYF. This chain joins TRBV19 and TRBJ2-5; 7 bases align to TRBD1. The J segment lost 4 bases and the V segment lost 3 bases, leaving 11 bases of the junction unmatched. The CDR3 is made up of 16 amino acids. Germline CDR1 and CDR2: LNHDA and SQIVND (reference sequence).

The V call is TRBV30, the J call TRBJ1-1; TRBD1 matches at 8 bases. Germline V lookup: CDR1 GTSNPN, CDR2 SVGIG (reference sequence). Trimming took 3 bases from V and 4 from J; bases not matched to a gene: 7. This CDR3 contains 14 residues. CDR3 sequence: CAWRGPGGVTEAFF. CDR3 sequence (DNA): TGTGCCTGGAGGGGCCCAGGGGGCGTCACTGAAGCTTTCTTT. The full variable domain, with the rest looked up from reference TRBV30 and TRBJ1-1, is SQTIHQWPATLVQPVGSPLSLECTVEGTSNPNLYWYRQAAGRGLQLLFYSVGIGQISSEVPQNLSASRPQDRQFILSSKKLLLSDSGFYLCAWRGPGGVTEAFFGQGTRLTVV.

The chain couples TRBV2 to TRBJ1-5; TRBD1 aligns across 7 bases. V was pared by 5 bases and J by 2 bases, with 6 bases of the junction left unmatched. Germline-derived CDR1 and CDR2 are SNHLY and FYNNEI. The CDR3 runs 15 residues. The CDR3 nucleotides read TGTGCCAGCAGTTTGACAGGGTCCCGCAATCAGCCCCAGCATTTT. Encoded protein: CASSLTGSRNQPQHF.

The CDR3 nucleotides read TGTGCCAGTAGTAATACAGGGTTTGGTAATCAGCCCCAGCATTTT. Translating it yields CASSNTGFGNQPQHF. This chain uses TRBV19 with TRBJ1-5; a weak D match, TRBD1 (6 bases). CDR1 LNHDA and CDR2 SQIVND come from the germline V gene (reference sequence). This CDR3 contains 15 residues. The V end was cut by 4 bases, the J end by 4 bases, with 14 bases between.

This chain's CDR3 is CASSLGEANYGYTF. The CDR3 nucleotides are TGTGCCAGCAGCTTAGGGGAGGCTAACTATGGCTACACCTTC. This chain joins TRBV11-3 and TRBJ1-2; D is uncertain. Germline V gene data show CDR1 as SGHNT and CDR2 as YENEEA. V shed 1 base and J shed 0 bases, with 6 bases lying between them. The CDR3 is 14 residues long.